This TCR beta chain was observed in a study of cytomegalovirus exposure and HLA in healthy donors. Points from the study as a whole: The study designated 160 or so TCR beta chains cytomegalovirus-associated. Later analysis identified a missense DCLRE1C variant that was linked to TCR beta V- and J-gene trimming.

At sampling all donors were nominally healthy, likely with unrecorded immune exposures. Worth noting for this clone: Its antigen is not known.

Researchers ran the PCR with 60 Vbeta and 13 Jbeta primers. Profiling relied on immunoSEQ multiplex PCR, and the TCRdb table lists in-frame clones only, not all of them. The data show about 90,000 clones, approximately 69% seen once. The specimen was PBMCs. The clonotype was recovered from a man aged 25-45 years in good health and CMV-seropositive.

CDR3 residues: CASSPTPDRAPEQYF. The CDR3, as DNA: TGTGCCAGCAGTCCCACGCCCGACAGGGCCCCCGAGCAGTACTTC. V usage is TRBV27 and J usage is TRBJ2-7, with 7 bases that match TRBD1. J gave up 6 bases and V 5 bases, and 13 bases lay outside the gene matches. Germline V lookup: CDR1 MNHEY, CDR2 SMNVEV (reference sequence). The CDR3 totals 15 residues.